These 2 T cell receptor beta chains were all obtained from the same sample, sequenced in a study of T-cell memory formation after mild COVID-19. TCRdb used MiXCR to reprocess the 5' RACE reads, holding one entry per CDR3 protein. Here the sample spans fewer than 200,000 distinct CDR3 sequences, about 20% being singletons. The specimen sequenced was PBMCs or a T cell subset sorted from them (not recorded which). Receptors were obtained from an adult woman who had mild COVID-19 (a few samples of this study predate the infection). Cell type and time point are not known.

This clonotype was recorded a few times. This rearrangement joins TRBV30 to TRBJ2-7; no firm D call. The germline V and J ends were trimmed by 2 bases and 0 bases, with 5 bases remaining between them. CDR3 size: 12 residues. Germline CDR1 and CDR2: GTSNPN and SVGIG (reference sequence). CDR3 residues: CAWSYTSYEQYF. In DNA form, the CDR3 reads TGTGCCTGGAGTTACACCTCCTACGAGCAGTACTTC.

The rearrangement uses TRBV7-9 and TRBJ2-3, with no clear D. Germline assignment: CDR1 SEHNR and CDR2 FQNEAQ (reference sequence). Trimming shortened V by 4 bases and J by 1 base, and 18 bases separated the two germline ends. This CDR3 has 17 amino acids. CDR3 in DNA: TGTGCCAGCAGCTCCACCAACGAGGTGATGGGCACAGATACGCAGTATTTT. This gives the protein CASSSTNEVMGTDTQYF.